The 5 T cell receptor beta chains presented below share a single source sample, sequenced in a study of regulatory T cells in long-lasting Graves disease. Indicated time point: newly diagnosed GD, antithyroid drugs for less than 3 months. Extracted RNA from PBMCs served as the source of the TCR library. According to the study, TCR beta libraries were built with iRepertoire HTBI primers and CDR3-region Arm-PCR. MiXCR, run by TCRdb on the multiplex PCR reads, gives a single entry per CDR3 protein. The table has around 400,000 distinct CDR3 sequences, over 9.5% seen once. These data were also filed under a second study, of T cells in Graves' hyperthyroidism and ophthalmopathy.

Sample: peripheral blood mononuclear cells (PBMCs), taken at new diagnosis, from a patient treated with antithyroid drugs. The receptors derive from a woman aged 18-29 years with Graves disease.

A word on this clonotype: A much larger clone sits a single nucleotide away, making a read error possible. The chain's CDR3 is CASGTGSYEQYF. The CDR3 coding sequence is TGTGCCAGCGGGACAGGATCCTACGAGCAGTACTTC. The chain links TRBV6-2 or TRBV6-3 to TRBJ2-5; 8 nucleotides match TRBD1. The J call may not be correct, given that the DNA end is closer to TRBJ2-7. Germline CDR1 MNHEY, CDR2 SVGEGT. The CDR3 covers 12 residues.

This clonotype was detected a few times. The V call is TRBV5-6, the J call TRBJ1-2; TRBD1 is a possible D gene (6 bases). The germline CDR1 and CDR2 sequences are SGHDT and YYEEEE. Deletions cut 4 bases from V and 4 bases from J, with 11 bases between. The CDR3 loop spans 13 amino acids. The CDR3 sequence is CASSRGGTYGYTF. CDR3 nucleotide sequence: TGTGCCAGCAGCCGAGGGGGAACCTATGGCTACACCTTC.

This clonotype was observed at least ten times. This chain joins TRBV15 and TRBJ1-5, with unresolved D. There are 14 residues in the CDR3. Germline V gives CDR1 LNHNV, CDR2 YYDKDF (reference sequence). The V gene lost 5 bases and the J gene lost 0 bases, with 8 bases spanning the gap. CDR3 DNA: TGTGCCACCAGCCTATTTAGTAGCAATCAGCCCCAGCATTTT. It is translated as CATSLFSSNQPQHF.

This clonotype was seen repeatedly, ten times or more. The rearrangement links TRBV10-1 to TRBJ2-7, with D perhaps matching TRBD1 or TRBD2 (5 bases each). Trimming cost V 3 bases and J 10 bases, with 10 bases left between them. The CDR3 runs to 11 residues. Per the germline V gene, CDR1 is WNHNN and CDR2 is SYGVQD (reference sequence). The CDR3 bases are TGCGCCAGCAGTGATGGGGGATCACAGTACTTC. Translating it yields CASSDGGSQYF.

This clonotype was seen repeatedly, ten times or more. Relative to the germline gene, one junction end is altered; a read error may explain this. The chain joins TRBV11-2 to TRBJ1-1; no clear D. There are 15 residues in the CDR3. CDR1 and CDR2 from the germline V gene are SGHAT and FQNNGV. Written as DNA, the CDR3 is TGCGCCAGCACCTCTACGCGGGTGATGAACACTGAAGCTTTCTTT. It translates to CASTSTRVMNTEAFF.